The clone carrying this T cell receptor beta chain was observed at least ten times. As yet, its antigen is unknown. TCRdb processed the 5' RACE reads anew with MiXCR; each CDR3 protein has one entry. This sample yields 500,000 to 650,000 distinct CDR3 sequences, of which about 5.2% are seen a single time; roughly 3.2% belongs to the top ten. The data belong to a study of CD8 T cells in ankylosing spondylitis. Study results and caveats: A CD8+ phenotype characterized the disease-linked clones, which were relatively rare in peripheral blood. Apparently characteristic of ankylosing spondylitis blood was a TCR beta motif (under ten highly homologous variants).

This receptor was taken from a male donor with ankylosing spondylitis. Source material: blood, either unsorted or a sorted T cell fraction (not recorded which).

Here the CDR3 DNA reads TGCAGCGTTGAAGATCGTGGACAGTATCAAGCTTTCTTT. The encoded protein is CSVEDRGQYQAFF. The rearrangement links TRBV29-1 to TRBJ1-1; D may be TRBD1 (6 bases). This CDR3 has 13 amino acids. Deletions cut 0 bases from V and 9 bases from J, with 14 bases between. From germline, CDR1 is SQVTM and CDR2 ANQGSEA.